The sequence of this T cell receptor (beta chain) was determined in a study of blood T cell repertoires in COVID-19. Study at large: Sources were T cells, B-cell-depleted T cells, or PBMCs; the material itself was cDNA or gDNA.

Profiling relied on immunoSEQ multiplex PCR, and the TCRdb table lists in-frame clones only, not all of them. The sample lists about 270,000 clones, about four fifths occurring once. The CDR3 is made up of 13 amino acids. V gave up 5 bases and J gave up 1 base, with 5 bases separating them. From germline, CDR1 is LNHNV and CDR2 YYDKDF (reference sequence). The sample taken for sequencing was peripheral blood. The clonotype comes from a woman aged 60-70 years with active or convalescent COVID-19. The chain joins TRBV15 to TRBJ2-2, with D unclear. The CDR3 reads CATSGLNTGELFF. CDR3 sequence (DNA): TGTGCCACCAGCGGCCTGAACACCGGGGAGCTGTTTTTT.